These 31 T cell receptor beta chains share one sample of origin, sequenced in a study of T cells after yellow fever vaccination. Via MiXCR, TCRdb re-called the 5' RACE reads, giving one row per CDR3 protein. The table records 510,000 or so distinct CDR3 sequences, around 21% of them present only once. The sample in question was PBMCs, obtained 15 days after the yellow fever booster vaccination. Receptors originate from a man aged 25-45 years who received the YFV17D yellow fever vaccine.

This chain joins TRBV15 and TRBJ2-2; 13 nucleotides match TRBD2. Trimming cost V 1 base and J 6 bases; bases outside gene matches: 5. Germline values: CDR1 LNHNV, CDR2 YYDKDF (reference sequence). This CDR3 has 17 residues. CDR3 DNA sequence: TGTGCCACCAGCAGAGGATTAGGACTAGCGGGAGCCGGGGAGCTGTTTTTT. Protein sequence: CATSRGLGLAGAGELFF.

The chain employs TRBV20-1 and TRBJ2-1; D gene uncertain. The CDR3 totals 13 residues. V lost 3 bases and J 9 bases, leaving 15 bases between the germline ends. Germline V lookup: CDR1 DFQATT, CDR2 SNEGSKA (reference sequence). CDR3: CSASDNWGSEQFF. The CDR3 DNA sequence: TGCAGTGCTAGTGATAATTGGGGTAGTGAGCAGTTCTTC.

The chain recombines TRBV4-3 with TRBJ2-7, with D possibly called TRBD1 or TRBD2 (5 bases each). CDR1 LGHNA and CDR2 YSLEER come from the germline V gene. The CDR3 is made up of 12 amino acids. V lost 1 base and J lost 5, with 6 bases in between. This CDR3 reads CASSQGGDEQYF. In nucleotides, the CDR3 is TGCGCCAGCAGCCAAGGAGGGGACGAGCAGTACTTC.

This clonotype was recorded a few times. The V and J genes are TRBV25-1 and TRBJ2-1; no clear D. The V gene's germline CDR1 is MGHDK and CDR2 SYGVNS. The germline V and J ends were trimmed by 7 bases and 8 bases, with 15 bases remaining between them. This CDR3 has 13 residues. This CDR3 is CASNLNSVDEQFF. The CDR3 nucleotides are TGTGCCAGCAACTTAAATAGTGTCGATGAGCAGTTCTTC.

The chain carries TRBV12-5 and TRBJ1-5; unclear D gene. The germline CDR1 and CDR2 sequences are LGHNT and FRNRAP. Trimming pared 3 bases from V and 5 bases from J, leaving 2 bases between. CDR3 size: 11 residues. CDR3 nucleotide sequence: TGTGCTAGTGGTTTTGATCAGCCCCAGCATTTT. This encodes CASGFDQPQHF.

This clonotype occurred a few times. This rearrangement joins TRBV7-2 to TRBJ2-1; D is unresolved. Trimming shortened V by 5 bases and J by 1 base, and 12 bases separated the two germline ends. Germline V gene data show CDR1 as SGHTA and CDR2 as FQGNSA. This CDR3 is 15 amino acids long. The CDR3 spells CASSPVPGSYNEQFF. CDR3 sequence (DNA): TGTGCCAGCAGCCCAGTACCCGGATCCTACAATGAGCAGTTCTTC.

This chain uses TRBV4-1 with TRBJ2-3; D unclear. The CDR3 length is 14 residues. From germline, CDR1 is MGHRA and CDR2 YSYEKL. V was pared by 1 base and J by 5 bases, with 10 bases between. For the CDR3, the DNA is TGCGCCAGCAGCCAAGCTTCCGCGGAAGATACGCAGTATTTT. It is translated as CASSQASAEDTQYF.

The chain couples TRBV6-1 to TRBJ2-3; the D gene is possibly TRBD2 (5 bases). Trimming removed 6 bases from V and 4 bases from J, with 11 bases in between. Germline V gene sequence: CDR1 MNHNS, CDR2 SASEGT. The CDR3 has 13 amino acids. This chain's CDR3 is CASSLSAPDTQYF. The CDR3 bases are TGTGCCAGCAGCCTTAGCGCCCCAGATACGCAGTATTTT.

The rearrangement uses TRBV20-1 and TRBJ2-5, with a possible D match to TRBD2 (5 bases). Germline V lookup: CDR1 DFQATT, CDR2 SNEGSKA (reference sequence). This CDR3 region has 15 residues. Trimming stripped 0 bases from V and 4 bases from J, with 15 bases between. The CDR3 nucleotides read TGCAGTGCTAGAGAGAGGACTTCGTCTGGAGAGACCCAGTACTTC. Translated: CSARERTSSGETQYF.

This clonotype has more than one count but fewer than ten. In DNA form, the CDR3 reads TGCGCCAGCAGCCAAGAGAGGGGACTAGCGGGAGCGCAGTATTTT. Protein: CASSQERGLAGAQYF. This chain connects TRBV4-3 to TRBJ2-3; TRBD2 agrees at 14 bases. With V trimmed by 0 bases and J by 10 bases, 3 bases remained unmatched. Germline CDR1 LGHNA, CDR2 YSLEER. This CDR3 is 15 amino acids long.

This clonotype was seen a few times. As DNA, the CDR3 is TGCGCCAGCAGCACCCCGGACAGGGACCTTTGGGACAATGAGCAGTTCTTC. It is translated as CASSTPDRDLWDNEQFF. V and J are TRBV5-1 and TRBJ2-1, with 8 bases lining up with TRBD1. Losses at the gene ends were 4 bases for V and 5 bases for J; bases not matched to a gene: 14. Germline V gives CDR1 SGHRS, CDR2 YFSETQ. CDR3 size: 17 residues. Variable domain in full (rest from reference TRBV5-1 and TRBJ2-1): KAGVTQTPRYLIKTRGQQVTLSCSPISGHRSVSWYQQTPGQGLQFLFEYFSETQRNKGNFPGRFSGRQFSNSRSEMNVSTLELGDSALYLCASSTPDRDLWDNEQFFGPGTRLTVL.

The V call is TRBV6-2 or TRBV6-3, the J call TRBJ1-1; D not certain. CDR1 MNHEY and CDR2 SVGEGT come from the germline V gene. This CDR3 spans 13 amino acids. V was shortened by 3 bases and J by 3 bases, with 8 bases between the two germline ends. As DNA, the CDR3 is TGTGCCAGCAGTTATCGGCTCCACACTGAAGCTTTCTTT. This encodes CASSYRLHTEAFF.

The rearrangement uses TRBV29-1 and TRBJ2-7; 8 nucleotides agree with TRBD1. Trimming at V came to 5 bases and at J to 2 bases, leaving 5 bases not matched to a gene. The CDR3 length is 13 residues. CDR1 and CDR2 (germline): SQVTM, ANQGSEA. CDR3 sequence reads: CSVQARGPYEQYF. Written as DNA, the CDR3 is TGCAGCGTTCAGGCCAGGGGGCCCTACGAGCAGTACTTC.

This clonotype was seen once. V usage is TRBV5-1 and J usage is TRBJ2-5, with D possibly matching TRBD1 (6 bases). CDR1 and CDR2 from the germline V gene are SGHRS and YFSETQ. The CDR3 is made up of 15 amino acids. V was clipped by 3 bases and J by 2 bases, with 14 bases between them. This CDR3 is CASSSWTAAQETQYF. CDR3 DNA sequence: TGCGCCAGCAGCTCGTGGACAGCCGCTCAAGAGACCCAGTACTTC. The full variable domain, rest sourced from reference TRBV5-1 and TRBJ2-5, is KAGVTQTPRYLIKTRGQQVTLSCSPISGHRSVSWYQQTPGQGLQFLFEYFSETQRNKGNFPGRFSGRQFSNSRSEMNVSTLELGDSALYLCASSSWTAAQETQYFGPGTRLLVL.

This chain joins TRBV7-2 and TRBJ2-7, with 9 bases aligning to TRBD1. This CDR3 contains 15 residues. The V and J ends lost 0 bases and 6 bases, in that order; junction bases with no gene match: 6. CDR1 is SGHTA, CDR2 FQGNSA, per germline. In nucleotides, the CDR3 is TGTGCCAGCAGCTTAGCTGGGACAGGGTATGGCGAGCAGTACTTC. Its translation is CASSLAGTGYGEQYF. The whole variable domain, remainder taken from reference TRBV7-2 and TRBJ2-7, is GAGVSQSPSNKVTEKGKDVELRCDPISGHTALYWYRQSLGQGLEFLIYFQGNSAPDKSGLPSDRFSAERTGGSVSTLTIQRTQQEDSAVYLCASSLAGTGYGEQYFGPGTRLTVT.

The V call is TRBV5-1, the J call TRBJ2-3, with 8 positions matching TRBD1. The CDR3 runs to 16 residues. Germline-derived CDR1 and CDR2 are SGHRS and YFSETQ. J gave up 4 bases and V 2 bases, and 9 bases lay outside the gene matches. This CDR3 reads CASSLGPQGASDTQYF. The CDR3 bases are TGCGCCAGCAGCTTAGGACCTCAGGGGGCATCAGATACGCAGTATTTT. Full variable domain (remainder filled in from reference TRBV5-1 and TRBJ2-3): KAGVTQTPRYLIKTRGQQVTLSCSPISGHRSVSWYQQTPGQGLQFLFEYFSETQRNKGNFPGRFSGRQFSNSRSEMNVSTLELGDSALYLCASSLGPQGASDTQYFGPGTRLTVL.

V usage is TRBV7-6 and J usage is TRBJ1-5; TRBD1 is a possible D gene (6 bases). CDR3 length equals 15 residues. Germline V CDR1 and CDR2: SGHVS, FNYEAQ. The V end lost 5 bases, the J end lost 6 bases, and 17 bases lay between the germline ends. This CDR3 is CASSRTAQPGQPQHF. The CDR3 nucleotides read TGTGCCAGCAGCCGGACAGCCCAGCCAGGTCAGCCCCAGCATTTT.

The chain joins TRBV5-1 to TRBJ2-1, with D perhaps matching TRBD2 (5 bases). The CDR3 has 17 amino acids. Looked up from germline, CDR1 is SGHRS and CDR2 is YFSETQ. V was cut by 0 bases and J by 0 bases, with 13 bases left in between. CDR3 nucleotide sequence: TGCGCCAGCAGCTTGGACGGAGGAGAAAGCTCCTACAATGAGCAGTTCTTC. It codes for CASSLDGGESSYNEQFF.

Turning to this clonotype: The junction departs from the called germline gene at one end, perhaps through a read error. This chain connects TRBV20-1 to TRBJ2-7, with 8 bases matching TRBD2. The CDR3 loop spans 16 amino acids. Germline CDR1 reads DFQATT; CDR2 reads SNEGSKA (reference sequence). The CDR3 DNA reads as TGCAGTGCGAGAGACGAAGTAGCGGGACTCTCCTACGAGCAGTACTTC. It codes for CSARDEVAGLSYEQYF.

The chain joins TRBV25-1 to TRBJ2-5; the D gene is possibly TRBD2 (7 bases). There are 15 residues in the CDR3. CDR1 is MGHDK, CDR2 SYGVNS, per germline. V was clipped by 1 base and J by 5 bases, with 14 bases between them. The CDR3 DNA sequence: TGTGCCAGCAGTGAATCCGGGCGGGGGCCTGAGACCCAGTACTTC. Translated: CASSESGRGPETQYF.

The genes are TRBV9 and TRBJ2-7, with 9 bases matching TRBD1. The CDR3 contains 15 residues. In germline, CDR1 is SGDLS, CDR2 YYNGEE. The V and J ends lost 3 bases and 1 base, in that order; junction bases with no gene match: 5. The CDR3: CASSAVGTGSYEQYF. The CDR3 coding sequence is TGTGCCAGCAGCGCCGTCGGGACAGGGTCCTACGAGCAGTACTTC.

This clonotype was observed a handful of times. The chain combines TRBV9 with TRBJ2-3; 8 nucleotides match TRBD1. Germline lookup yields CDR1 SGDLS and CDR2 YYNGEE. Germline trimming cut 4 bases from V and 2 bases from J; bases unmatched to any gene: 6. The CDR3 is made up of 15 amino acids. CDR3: CASSPRTGNTDTQYF. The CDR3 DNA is TGTGCCAGCAGCCCCAGGACAGGGAACACAGATACGCAGTATTTT.

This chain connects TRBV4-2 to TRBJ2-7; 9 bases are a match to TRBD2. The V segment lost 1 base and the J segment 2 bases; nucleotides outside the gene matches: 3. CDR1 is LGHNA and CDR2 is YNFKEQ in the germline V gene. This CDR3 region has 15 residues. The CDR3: CASSQAGTSTYEQYF. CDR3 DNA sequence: TGTGCCAGCAGCCAAGCTGGGACTAGCACCTACGAGCAGTACTTC.

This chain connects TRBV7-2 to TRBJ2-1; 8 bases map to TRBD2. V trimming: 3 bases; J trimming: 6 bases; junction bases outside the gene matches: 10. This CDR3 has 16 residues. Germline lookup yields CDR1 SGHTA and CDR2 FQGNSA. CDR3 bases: TGTGCCAGCAGCTTCCGGGTAGCGGGAATGGGCAATGAGCAGTTCTTC. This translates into CASSFRVAGMGNEQFF.

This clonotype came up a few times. The CDR3 bases are TGTGCCAGCAGTTTAGTTACCCTCCACTTT. Translating gives CASSLVTLHF. The chain employs TRBV28 and TRBJ1-6; no clear D gene. V was clipped by 2 bases and J by 14 bases, with 4 bases between them. Germline V gives CDR1 MDHEN, CDR2 SYDVKM. This CDR3 contains 10 residues.

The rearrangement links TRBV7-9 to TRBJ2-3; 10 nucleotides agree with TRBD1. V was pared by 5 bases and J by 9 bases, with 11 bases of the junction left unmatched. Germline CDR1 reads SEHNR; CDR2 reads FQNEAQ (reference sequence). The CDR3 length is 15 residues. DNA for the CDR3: TGTGCCAGCAGCGTAAGGACAGGGGGACTGAGAACGCAGTATTTT. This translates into CASSVRTGGLRTQYF. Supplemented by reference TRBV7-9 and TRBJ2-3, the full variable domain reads DTGVSQNPRHKITKRGQNVTFRCDPISEHNRLYWYRQTLGQGPEFLTYFQNEAQLEKSRLLSDRFSAERPKGSFSTLEIQRTEQGDSAMYLCASSVRTGGLRTQYFGPGTRLTVL.

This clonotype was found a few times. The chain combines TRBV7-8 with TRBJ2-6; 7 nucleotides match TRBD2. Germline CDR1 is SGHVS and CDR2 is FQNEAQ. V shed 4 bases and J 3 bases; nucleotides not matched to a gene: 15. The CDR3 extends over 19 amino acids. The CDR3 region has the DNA TGTGCCAGCAGCTCGCTGGGTGCGGGAATAGCGGGTGGGGCCAACGTCCTGACTTTC. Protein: CASSSLGAGIAGGANVLTF.

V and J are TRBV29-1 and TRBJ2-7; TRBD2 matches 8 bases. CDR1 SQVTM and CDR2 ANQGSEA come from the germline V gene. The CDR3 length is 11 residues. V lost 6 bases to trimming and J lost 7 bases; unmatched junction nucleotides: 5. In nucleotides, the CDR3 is TGCAGCGTCGGACTAGCCGGGGAGCAGTACTTC. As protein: CSVGLAGEQYF.

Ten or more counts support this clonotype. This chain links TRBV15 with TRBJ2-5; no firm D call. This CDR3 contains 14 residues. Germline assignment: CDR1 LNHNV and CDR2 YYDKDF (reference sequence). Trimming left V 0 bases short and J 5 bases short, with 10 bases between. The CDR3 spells CATSREGFTETQYF. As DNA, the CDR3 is TGTGCCACCAGCAGAGAAGGGTTCACGGAGACCCAGTACTTC.

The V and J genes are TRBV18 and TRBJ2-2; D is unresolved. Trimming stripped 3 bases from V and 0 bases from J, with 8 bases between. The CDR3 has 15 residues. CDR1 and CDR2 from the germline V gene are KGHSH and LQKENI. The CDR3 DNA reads TGTGCCAGCTCACCCCAACAGCCGAACACCGGGGAGCTGTTTTTT. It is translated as CASSPQQPNTGELFF.

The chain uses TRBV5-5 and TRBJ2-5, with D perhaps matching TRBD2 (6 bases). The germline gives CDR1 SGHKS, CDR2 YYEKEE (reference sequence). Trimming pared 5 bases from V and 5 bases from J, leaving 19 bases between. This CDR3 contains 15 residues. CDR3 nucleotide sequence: TGTGCCAGCAGGGCGGGGCTCTTGTCGATGGAGACCCAGTACTTC. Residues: CASRAGLLSMETQYF.